These 20 T cell receptor beta chains originate from one sample sequenced in a study of shared clonotypes between healthy human individuals. Naive CD8 cells comprised CD45RO-negative, CCR7-positively selected cells, excluding terminally differentiated effector memory CD45RA+ cells. Clones were sequenced by immunoSEQ multiplex PCR, and TCRdb holds only the in-frame ones, with some missing. The profile shows some 2,000,000 clones, roughly 95% of them singletons. Sequencing input: naive CD8+ T cells sorted from blood. The receptors come from a young man in good health.

The V call is TRBV6-5, the J call TRBJ1-1; TRBD1 agrees at 8 bases. The germline gives CDR1 MNHEY, CDR2 SVGAGI. The length of the CDR3 is 14 residues. The V gene end was trimmed by 4 bases and the J gene end by 5 bases; junction bases not matched to a gene: 6. The CDR3 is CASSFGQGVTEAFF. The CDR3 nucleotides are TGTGCCAGCAGTTTTGGACAGGGCGTAACTGAAGCTTTCTTT.

The rearrangement links TRBV9 to TRBJ2-7, with TRBD1 as a possible D gene (5 bases). The germline V gene has CDR1 SGDLS and CDR2 YYNGEE. The CDR3 totals 14 residues. Trimming removed 0 bases at V and 4 bases at J, with 11 bases between. CDR3 bases: TGTGCCAGCAGCGTAGAGGGGAACGGATACGAGCAGTACTTC. It encodes CASSVEGNGYEQYF.

The chain has TRBV9 and TRBJ2-7; the match to TRBD1 covers 8 bases. CDR1 and CDR2 (germline): SGDLS, YYNGEE. The length of the CDR3 is 14 residues. V lost 3 bases and J lost 3; bases outside the gene matches: 5. This chain's CDR3 is CASSGQGNLYEQYF. CDR3 coding DNA: TGTGCCAGCAGCGGACAGGGGAACCTCTACGAGCAGTACTTC.

The genes are TRBV7-9 and TRBJ1-1; no definite D call. V was shortened by 5 bases and J by 3 bases, with 10 bases between the two germline ends. There are 13 residues in the CDR3. Per germline, CDR1 SEHNR and CDR2 FQNEAQ (reference sequence). Here the CDR3 reads CASSVSADTEAFF. The CDR3 nucleotides read TGTGCCAGCAGCGTATCCGCCGACACTGAAGCTTTCTTT.

The chain joins TRBV7-9 to TRBJ2-7; no clear D gene. This CDR3 spans 14 amino acids. Germline V CDR1 and CDR2: SEHNR, FQNEAQ (reference sequence). With 1 base removed from V and 2 bases from J, the gap between germline ends came to 9 bases. The CDR3 region is CASSLGMGPYEQYF. The CDR3 nucleotides are TGTGCCAGCAGCTTAGGAATGGGTCCCTACGAGCAGTACTTC.

The V gene is TRBV4-1, the J gene TRBJ1-1; D not certain. The germline CDR1 and CDR2 sequences are MGHRA and YSYEKL. This CDR3 region has 15 residues. Trimming shortened V by 4 bases and J by 8 bases, and 20 bases separated the two germline ends. CDR3 DNA sequence: TGCGCCAGCAGCCCGGAGGGTGGGTCCGCGATCGAAGCTTTCTTT. It is translated as CASSPEGGSAIEAFF.

Here the CDR3 reads CASSTGGGSGQYF. The CDR3 nucleotides read TGTGCCAGCAGCACCGGTGGGGGATCGGGGCAGTACTTC. This chain joins TRBV9 and TRBJ2-7; D possibly uses TRBD1 or TRBD2 (5 bases each). V was pared by 4 bases and J by 9 bases, with 17 bases between. The CDR3 loop spans 13 amino acids. Germline loops: CDR1 SGDLS, CDR2 YYNGEE.

The chain uses TRBV5-1 and TRBJ2-7; TRBD2 matches 8 bases. Germline CDR1 reads SGHRS; CDR2 reads YFSETQ. With 5 bases clipped from V and 5 bases from J, the junction kept 6 bases outside the gene matches. The CDR3 extends over 13 amino acids. The CDR3 region is CASSPGGVHEQYF. CDR3 sequence (DNA): TGCGCCAGCAGTCCCGGGGGGGTCCACGAGCAGTACTTC.

This chain joins TRBV7-6 and TRBJ2-7, with TRBD1 as a possible D gene (6 bases). V lost 2 bases and J 3 bases, leaving 14 bases between the germline ends. This CDR3 has 15 residues. Germline values: CDR1 SGHVS, CDR2 FNYEAQ. This CDR3 reads CASSLTGKTFYEQYF. CDR3 DNA: TGTGCCAGCAGCTTAACAGGGAAGACGTTCTACGAGCAGTACTTC.

The chain employs TRBV19 and TRBJ1-5; D gene ambiguous. Germline-derived CDR1 and CDR2 are LNHDA and SQIVND (reference sequence). The CDR3 has 15 residues. Trimming left V 7 bases short and J 0 bases short, with 13 bases between. The CDR3: CASTMSDSSNQPQHF. CDR3 DNA sequence: TGTGCCAGTACGATGAGCGACTCTAGCAATCAGCCCCAGCATTTT.

The chain has TRBV6-5 and TRBJ2-1; D ambiguous. Per germline, CDR1 MNHEY and CDR2 SVGAGI. Trimming cost V 2 bases and J 9 bases, with 14 bases left between them. The CDR3 is 14 amino acids. CDR3 bases: TGTGCCAGCAGTTACGCGGAACCCAACAGTGAGCAGTTCTTC. As protein: CASSYAEPNSEQFF.

Concerning this clone: Other DNA sequences in the sample encode the same CDR3. The rearrangement uses TRBV27 and TRBJ2-5, with D possibly TRBD2 on 5 matching bases. CDR1 and CDR2 from the germline V gene are MNHEY and SMNVEV (reference sequence). V lost 6 bases, J lost 5 bases, and 7 bases lay in between. The CDR3 runs 11 residues. The CDR3 nucleotides are TGTGCCAGCAGACTAGGGGAGACCCAGTACTTC. Amino acid sequence: CASRLGETQYF.

The genes are TRBV10-3 and TRBJ1-5; D call uncertain. Per the germline V gene, CDR1 is ENHRY and CDR2 is SYGVKD. V was trimmed by 1 base and J by 2 bases, leaving 9 bases between them. The CDR3 is 15 residues long. The CDR3 nucleotides read TGTGCCATCAGTGAGTGGGGTAGGGGCAATCAGCCCCAGCATTTT. Its translation is CAISEWGRGNQPQHF.

The chain is built from TRBV7-9 and TRBJ2-7; 13 bases fit TRBD2. The trim removed 1 base at V and 3 bases at J, leaving 3 bases unmatched. The CDR3 contains 16 residues. The germline V gene encodes CDR1 SEHNR and CDR2 FQNEAQ (reference sequence). This CDR3 reads CASSLGGLAGDYEQYF. Written as DNA, the CDR3 is TGTGCCAGCAGCTTAGGAGGACTAGCGGGAGACTACGAGCAGTACTTC.

The CDR3 spells CASSPLAGMGTDTQYF. The CDR3 region has the DNA TGTGCCAGCTCACCATTGGCGGGGATGGGCACAGATACGCAGTATTTT. This chain uses TRBV18 with TRBJ2-3, with D possibly being TRBD2 (6 bases). Germline V gene sequence: CDR1 KGHSH, CDR2 LQKENI. With 2 bases removed from V and 1 base from J, the gap between germline ends came to 13 bases. The CDR3 runs 16 residues.

The genes are TRBV5-1 and TRBJ1-2, with D possibly TRBD1 on 5 matching bases. Trimming shortened V by 1 base and J by 3 bases, and 13 bases separated the two germline ends. Germline-derived CDR1 and CDR2 are SGHRS and YFSETQ. The CDR3 is 15 amino acids. This CDR3 is CASSLQGQDDYGYTF. The CDR3 DNA reads TGCGCCAGCAGCTTGCAGGGTCAGGACGACTATGGCTACACCTTC. Drawing the rest from reference TRBV5-1 and TRBJ1-2, the complete variable domain is KAGVTQTPRYLIKTRGQQVTLSCSPISGHRSVSWYQQTPGQGLQFLFEYFSETQRNKGNFPGRFSGRQFSNSRSEMNVSTLELGDSALYLCASSLQGQDDYGYTFGSGTRLTVV.

The CDR3 DNA reads TGTGCCAGCAGCGTAGAGGGGACTCTAAGCACAGATACGCAGTATTTT. It specifies CASSVEGTLSTDTQYF. V and J are TRBV9 and TRBJ2-3; D is possibly TRBD2 (6 bases). The germline gives CDR1 SGDLS, CDR2 YYNGEE. Trimming removed 0 bases at V and 0 bases at J, with 11 bases between. The CDR3 has 16 residues.

Concerning this clone: A much larger clone differs by one base, so this may be a read error. Additional DNA sequences in this sample encode the identical CDR3. The rearrangement joins TRBV29-1 to TRBJ1-1; D unresolved. The CDR3 consists of 13 residues. Germline values: CDR1 SQVTM, CDR2 ANQGSEA. The CDR3 bases are TGCAGCGTTGACGGTAGTGGGAACACTGAAGCCTTCTTT. It codes for CSVDGSGNTEAFF. Supplemented by reference TRBV29-1 and TRBJ1-1, the full variable domain reads SAVISQKPSRDICQRGTSLTIQCQVDSQVTMMFWYRQQPGQSLTLIATANQGSEATYESGFVIDKFPISRPNLTFSTLTVSNMSPEDSSIYLCSVDGSGNTEAFFGQGTRLTVV.

Comment on this clone: Other DNA sequences in the same sample also yield this CDR3. The chain has TRBV27 and TRBJ2-6; D is unclear. With 2 bases removed from V and 4 bases from J, the gap between germline ends came to 12 bases. Germline CDR1 reads MNHEY; CDR2 reads SMNVEV (reference sequence). This CDR3 contains 16 residues. CDR3 in DNA: TGTGCCAGCAGTTTACTGGGCGTAACCGGGGCCAACGTCCTGACTTTC. Amino acids: CASSLLGVTGANVLTF.

This clone was counted a few times. J is TRBJ2-2 and V is TRBV13; 7 bases line up with TRBD1. This CDR3 region has 13 residues. V lost 4 bases to trimming and J lost 7 bases; unmatched junction nucleotides: 3. In germline, CDR1 is PRHDT, CDR2 FYEKMQ (reference sequence). The CDR3 protein is CASSSTGDGELFF. For the CDR3, the DNA is TGTGCCAGCAGCTCCACAGGGGACGGGGAGCTGTTTTTT.